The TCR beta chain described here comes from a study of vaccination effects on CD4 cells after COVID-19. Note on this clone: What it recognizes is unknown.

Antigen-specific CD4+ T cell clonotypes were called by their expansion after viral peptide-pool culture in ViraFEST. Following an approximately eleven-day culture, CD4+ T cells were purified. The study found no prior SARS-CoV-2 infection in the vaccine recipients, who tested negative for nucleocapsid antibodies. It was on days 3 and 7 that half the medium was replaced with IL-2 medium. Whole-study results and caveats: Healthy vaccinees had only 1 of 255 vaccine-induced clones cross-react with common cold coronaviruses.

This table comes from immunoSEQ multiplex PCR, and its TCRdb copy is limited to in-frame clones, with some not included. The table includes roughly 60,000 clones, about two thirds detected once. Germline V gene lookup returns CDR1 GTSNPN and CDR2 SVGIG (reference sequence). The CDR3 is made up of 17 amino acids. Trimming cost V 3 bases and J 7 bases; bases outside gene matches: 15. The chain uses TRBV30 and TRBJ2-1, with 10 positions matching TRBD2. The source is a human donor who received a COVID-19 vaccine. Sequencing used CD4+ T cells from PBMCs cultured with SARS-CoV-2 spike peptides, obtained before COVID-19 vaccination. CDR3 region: CAWSLLSGGLMGNEQFF. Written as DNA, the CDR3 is TGTGCCTGGAGCCTGCTTAGCGGGGGGTTGATGGGGAATGAGCAGTTCTTC.